The table lists the clone carrying this T cell receptor beta chain with a few counts. Its specificity is unknown. Library preparation (for TCRbeta) was performed with unique molecular identifiers. TCRdb recomputed calls from the PCR reads with MiXCR, one row per CDR3 protein. The sample carries about 460,000 distinct CDR3 sequences, 10% to 13% recorded once. The data are from a study of T-cell reconstitution after alpha-beta-depleted transplantation in children. The CDR3 has 15 residues. Germline V CDR1 and CDR2: SGDLS, YYNGEE. Losses at the gene ends were 0 bases for V and 5 bases for J; bases not matched to a gene: 5. Study-level findings and limits: Some patients owed their high day-60 TCRbeta diversity to surviving recipient T cells and thymic progenitors. Reports say that about two months after transplant, the alpha-beta T cells came out of several hundred graft clones that had expanded. Most T-cell counts and diversity one year after the transplant came from T cells that were newly produced.

The chain employs TRBV9 and TRBJ2-7; 10 nucleotides align to TRBD1. This sample comprised PBMCs, obtained before TCRalphabeta/CD19-depleted stem cell transplant. This receptor was identified in a child aged 2-9 years with inherited bone marrow failure, due to receive a stem cell transplant. CDR3 amino acids: CASSVAGQGLHEQYF. The CDR3 coding sequence is TGTGCCAGCAGCGTAGCGGGACAGGGGTTACACGAGCAGTACTTC.